The rows below give T cell receptor beta chains drawn from one sample of a study of blood T cell repertoires in COVID-19. Only in-frame clones appear in the TCRdb table, and some are missing; sequencing was by immunoSEQ multiplex PCR. The table has roughly 200,000 clones, roughly 84% seen once. The material sequenced was peripheral blood. Receptors were obtained from a woman between 40 and 55 years old who had recovered from COVID-19. Both conserved end residues are part of each CDR3. The D gene is left open where the match is weak.

D,length,J,V,CDR3
NA,16,TRBJ2-7,TRBV27,CASSLLTMGGPGEQYF
TRBD1,16,TRBJ2-3,TRBV15,CATSRVRGLGTDTQYF
TRBD1,15,TRBJ1-1,TRBV14,CASSRTTGVGTEAFF
TRBD2,15,TRBJ2-7,TRBV6-5,CASSYSSGGAYEQYF
NA,11,TRBJ1-5,TRBV12-3/TRBV12-4,CASSWGEPQHF
NA,15,TRBJ1-2,TRBV27,CASSSPSESNYGYTF
NA,18,TRBJ2-3,TRBV19,CASSISSITGTSTDTQYF
NA,14,TRBJ2-2,TRBV7-9,CASSLVGGSGELFF
NA,13,TRBJ1-6,TRBV3-1/TRBV3-2,CASSQEGRSPLHF
NA,13,TRBJ1-2,TRBV11-2,CASSSSLRGGYTF
TRBD2,19,TRBJ2-7,TRBV27,CASSLFFTGGLAGGYEQYF
NA,12,TRBJ2-7,TRBV18,CASSPPSREQYF
NA,16,TRBJ2-7,TRBV16,CASSPSLQVGSYEQYF
TRBD2,19,TRBJ2-1,TRBV7-2,CASRTYIVAGGSTYNEQFF
NA,15,TRBJ2-2,TRBV14,CASSQVSLVGGELFF
NA,12,TRBJ2-3,TRBV6-5,CASKGDTDTQYF
TRBD2,16,TRBJ2-5,TRBV6-5,CASSYSLAGGQETQYF
TRBD1,13,TRBJ1-2,TRBV18,CASSPRTGEGYTF
TRBD1,14,TRBJ1-4,TRBV2,CASSGDSFRNSLFF
NA,14,TRBJ1-5,TRBV6-5,CASILAGANQPQHF
NA,16,TRBJ2-4,TRBV7-2,CASSLESTSSKNIQYF
TRBD1,14,TRBJ1-1,TRBV7-3,CASTARGMNTEAFF
NA,15,TRBJ1-1,TRBV6-4,CASRRDSNTNTEAFF
TRBD1,14,TRBJ2-7,TRBV12-5,CASGSDRGSYEQYF
NA,17,TRBJ2-1,TRBV28,CASSLHVGGDMGDEQFF
TRBD2,12,TRBJ2-7,TRBV20-1,CSASSGSYEQYF
TRBD1,15,TRBJ1-1,TRBV11-1,CASSFRTGEVTEAFF